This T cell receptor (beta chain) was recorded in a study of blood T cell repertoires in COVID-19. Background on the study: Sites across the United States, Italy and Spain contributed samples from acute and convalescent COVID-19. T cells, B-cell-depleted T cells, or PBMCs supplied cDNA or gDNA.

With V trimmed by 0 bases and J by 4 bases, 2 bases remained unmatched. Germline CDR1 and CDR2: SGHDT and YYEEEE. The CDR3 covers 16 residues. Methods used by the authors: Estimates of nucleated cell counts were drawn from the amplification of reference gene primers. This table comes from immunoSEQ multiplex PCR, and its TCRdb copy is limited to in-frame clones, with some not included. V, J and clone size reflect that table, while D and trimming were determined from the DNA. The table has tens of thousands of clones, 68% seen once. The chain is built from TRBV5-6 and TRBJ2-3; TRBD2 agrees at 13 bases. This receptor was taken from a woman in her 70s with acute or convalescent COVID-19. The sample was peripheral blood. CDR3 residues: CASSLAGLAGSDTQYF. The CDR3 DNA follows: TGTGCCAGCAGCTTGGCGGGACTAGCGGGATCAGATACGCAGTATTTT.